Below, 31 T cell receptor beta chains from the same sample are listed, as sequenced in a study of cytomegalovirus exposure and HLA in healthy donors. PCR primers comprised 60 Vbeta and 13 Jbeta primers. Only in-frame clones appear in the TCRdb table, and some are missing; sequencing was by immunoSEQ multiplex PCR. The top ten hold roughly 2.7% of the sample, which has about 130,000 clones, around 70% seen once. Sequencing was done on a sample of PBMCs. The receptors derive from a woman aged 60-70 years in good health and CMV-seropositive.

The table lists this clone with a count of one. The chain recombines TRBV6-6 with TRBJ1-5; 8 nucleotides align to TRBD1. The CDR3 runs 14 residues. Germline CDR1 is MNHNY and CDR2 is SVGAGI (reference sequence). V was clipped by 6 bases and J by 6 bases; unmatched bases: 7. Here the CDR3 DNA reads TGTGCCAGCAGCCCGGACAGGGTTAGTCAGCCCCAGCATTTT. Its protein product is CASSPDRVSQPQHF.

The rearrangement joins TRBV5-8 to TRBJ2-7; 8 bases map to TRBD1. From germline, CDR1 is SGHTS and CDR2 YDEGEE. J gave up 5 bases and V 5 bases, and 6 bases lay outside the gene matches. The CDR3 runs to 13 residues. CDR3 protein: CASRSTGEDEQYF. DNA for the CDR3: TGTGCCAGCAGATCGACAGGGGAAGACGAGCAGTACTTC.

The gene calls are TRBV18 and TRBJ1-4; 9 bases align to TRBD1. The CDR3 contains 15 residues. J gave up 7 bases and V 1 base, and 4 bases lay outside the gene matches. In germline, CDR1 is KGHSH, CDR2 LQKENI. The CDR3 DNA is TGTGCCAGCTCACCACGGACAGGGGTCTCTGAAAAACTGTTTTTT. This gives the protein CASSPRTGVSEKLFF.

The chain employs TRBV29-1 and TRBJ1-1; D is unresolved. CDR1 is SQVTM and CDR2 is ANQGSEA in the germline V gene. V lost 4 bases and J lost 5, with 14 bases in between. This CDR3 has 13 residues. CDR3 DNA sequence: TGCAGCGTTGTAACGGGATTCAGGACTGAAGCTTTCTTT. This codes for CSVVTGFRTEAFF.

The V gene is TRBV6-5, the J gene TRBJ1-1; TRBD1 might be the D (5 bases). Germline V lookup: CDR1 MNHEY, CDR2 SVGAGI. Trimming took off 6 bases at V and 3 bases at J, with 17 bases between the two ends. The CDR3 loop spans 15 amino acids. CDR3 sequence (DNA): TGTGCCAGCAGAGAGCCCCCGGGGGATTACACTGAAGCTTTCTTT. Translating it yields CASREPPGDYTEAFF.

This chain uses TRBV2 with TRBJ1-5, with D tentatively TRBD1 (6 bases). The CDR3 extends over 18 amino acids. CDR1 and CDR2 from the germline V gene are SNHLY and FYNNEI. V was clipped by 5 bases and J by 1 base, with 21 bases between them. The CDR3 sequence is CASSKQGGGGLSNQPQHF. In DNA form, the CDR3 reads TGTGCCAGCAGTAAACAGGGAGGGGGTGGCCTAAGCAATCAGCCCCAGCATTTT. The full variable domain, rest sourced from reference TRBV2 and TRBJ1-5, is EPEVTQTPSHQVTQMGQEVILRCVPISNHLYFYWYRQILGQKVEFLVSFYNNEISEKSEIFDDQFSVERPDGSNFTLKIRSTKLEDSAMYFCASSKQGGGGLSNQPQHFGDGTRLSIL.

The genes are TRBV10-1 and TRBJ2-2; maybe TRBD2 (6 bases). The V end was cut by 5 bases, the J end by 6 bases, with 13 bases between. CDR3 length equals 14 residues. Germline lookup yields CDR1 WNHNN and CDR2 SYGVQD (reference sequence). The CDR3 sequence is CASSPLGTAGELFF. CDR3 DNA: TGCGCCAGCAGTCCGCTAGGGACTGCCGGGGAGCTGTTTTTT.

The chain is built from TRBV10-3 and TRBJ1-2; 11 bases are shared with TRBD1. Trimming took 2 bases from V and 6 from J; bases not matched to a gene: 5. Per the germline V gene, CDR1 is ENHRY and CDR2 is SYGVKD. This CDR3 has 15 amino acids. CDR3 protein: CAISEGQGAADGYTF. CDR3 sequence (DNA): TGTGCCATCAGTGAGGGACAGGGGGCTGCGGATGGCTACACCTTC.

J is TRBJ2-7 and V is TRBV7-9; TRBD2 might be the D (6 bases). The CDR3 is 17 residues long. Looked up from germline, CDR1 is SEHNR and CDR2 is FQNEAQ (reference sequence). The V and J ends lost 3 bases and 3 bases respectively, with 21 bases between them. CDR3 in DNA: TGTGCCAGCAGCTTGTCGCAGGGACTGCTTCTCTTCTACGAGCAGTACTTC. Protein: CASSLSQGLLLFYEQYF.

In the case of this clone: The germline gene is not matched at one end of the junction; a read error may be the cause. The chain combines TRBV7-9 with TRBJ1-1, with D perhaps TRBD1 (5 bases). Germline assignment: CDR1 SEHNR and CDR2 FQNEAQ (reference sequence). The CDR3 loop spans 12 amino acids. The CDR3 region has the DNA TGTTCCAGCAGCCCCTTAGGGGCCGAAGCTTTCTTT. This codes for CSSSPLGAEAFF.

This chain links TRBV29-1 with TRBJ1-4; D ambiguous. The CDR3 loop spans 12 amino acids. With 4 bases removed from V and 5 bases from J, the gap between germline ends came to 8 bases. Germline V gene sequence: CDR1 SQVTM, CDR2 ANQGSEA. CDR3 region: CSVARANEKLFF. CDR3 in DNA: TGCAGCGTTGCCCGAGCAAATGAAAAACTGTTTTTT.

This rearrangement joins TRBV6-6 to TRBJ2-5; the match to TRBD1 covers 7 bases. The V segment lost 5 bases and the J segment 2 bases; nucleotides outside the gene matches: 11. The CDR3 totals 16 residues. Per germline, CDR1 MNHNY and CDR2 SVGAGI (reference sequence). CDR3 amino acids: CASSPTRGRGQETQYF. The CDR3 DNA sequence: TGTGCCAGCAGTCCTACCCGTGGCAGGGGGCAAGAGACCCAGTACTTC.

This clone occurred once. V usage is TRBV2 and J usage is TRBJ2-7, with 7 bases fitting TRBD1. The ends lost 4 bases at V and 2 bases at J; junction bases unmatched: 2. Germline CDR1 reads SNHLY; CDR2 reads FYNNEI. This CDR3 is built from 13 residues. The CDR3 nucleotides are TGTGCCAGCAGTGGACAGGGACCCTACGAGCAGTACTTC. Its translation is CASSGQGPYEQYF.

Note on this clone: Sequence at one end of the junction differs from germline and may be a read error. The chain has TRBV14 and TRBJ1-6; D perhaps matches TRBD1 (5 bases). The CDR3 totals 17 residues. Germline V CDR1 and CDR2: SGHDN, FVKESK. CDR3 DNA: TGTGCCAGCAGCCGACTCGGACACCCATCCTATAATTCACCCCTCCTCTTT. Amino acid sequence: CASSRLGHPSYNSPLLF.

This clone appeared a single time. This rearrangement joins TRBV29-1 to TRBJ1-2; 7 bases match TRBD1. Germline V CDR1 and CDR2: SQVTM, ANQGSEA. CDR3 length equals 14 residues. The V segment lost 2 bases and the J segment 3 bases; nucleotides outside the gene matches: 6. The CDR3: CSVEKGAIDYGYTF. Here the CDR3 DNA reads TGCAGCGTTGAAAAGGGGGCTATAGACTATGGCTACACCTTC.

The chain employs TRBV4-1 and TRBJ2-3; TRBD1 is a possible D gene (5 bases). The CDR3 covers 14 residues. The V end lost 7 bases, the J end lost 2 bases, and 13 bases lay between the germline ends. CDR1 MGHRA and CDR2 YSYEKL come from the germline V gene. CDR3 DNA: TGCGCCAGCAACTGGGGCCTCCCCACAGATACGCAGTATTTT. The encoded protein is CASNWGLPTDTQYF.

This clone was counted only a few times. The V gene is TRBV9, the J gene TRBJ2-1, with TRBD2 identical over 9 bases. The CDR3 has 16 amino acids. Per germline, CDR1 SGDLS and CDR2 YYNGEE. J gave up 3 bases and V 0 bases, and 4 bases lay outside the gene matches. The CDR3 loop reads CASSVEASGDYNEQFF. CDR3 nucleotide sequence: TGTGCCAGCAGCGTAGAGGCTAGCGGGGACTACAATGAGCAGTTCTTC.

This clone showed up just a few times. The rearrangement joins TRBV18 to TRBJ2-5; D not certain. In germline, CDR1 is KGHSH, CDR2 LQKENI. Trimming removed 7 bases from V and 1 base from J, with 7 bases in between. CDR3 length: 12 residues. The CDR3 DNA follows: TGTGCCAGCTGTACAGTCCAAGAGACCCAGTACTTC. Translation: CASCTVQETQYF.

This clone was picked up a small number of times. The chain combines TRBV6-6 with TRBJ1-1, with a possible D match to TRBD1 (6 bases). The CDR3 is made up of 12 amino acids. Trimming shortened V by 0 bases and J by 12 bases, and 11 bases separated the two germline ends. Germline CDR1 is MNHNY and CDR2 is SVGAGI (reference sequence). DNA for the CDR3: TGTGCCAGCAGTTACTCCTCAGGGGTTACTTTCTTT. Translation gives CASSYSSGVTFF.

V usage is TRBV11-2 and J usage is TRBJ2-7, with 7 bases matching TRBD1. The germline V gene has CDR1 SGHAT and CDR2 FQNNGV. The CDR3 is 15 amino acids. The trim removed 4 bases at V and 4 bases at J, leaving 10 bases unmatched. CDR3 in amino acids: CASSSHDRARYEQYF. The CDR3, as DNA: TGTGCCAGCAGCTCCCACGACAGGGCCCGATACGAGCAGTACTTC. The whole variable domain, remainder taken from reference TRBV11-2 and TRBJ2-7, is EAGVAQSPRYKIIEKRQSVAFWCNPISGHATLYWYQQILGQGPKLLIQFQNNGVVDDSQLPKDRFSAERLKGVDSTLKIQPAKLEDSAVYLCASSSHDRARYEQYFGPGTRLTVT.

This clone has a handful of counts. The chain uses TRBV14 and TRBJ2-7; D is possibly TRBD1 (5 bases). Between the trimmed V and J ends, which lost 4 bases and 4 bases, there was a span of 17 bases. In germline, CDR1 is SGHDN, CDR2 FVKESK. The CDR3 runs 15 residues. This CDR3 is CASSRLGDRSYEQYF. DNA for the CDR3: TGTGCCAGCAGCCGGCTGGGCGACAGATCTTACGAGCAGTACTTC.

This clone turned up a few times. The chain couples TRBV20-1 to TRBJ1-2; D is uncertain. From germline, CDR1 is DFQATT and CDR2 SNEGSKA (reference sequence). Between the trimmed V and J ends, which lost 8 bases and 5 bases, there was a span of 12 bases. The length of the CDR3 is 11 residues. The CDR3 DNA reads as TGCAGTTCGCCTAGGTCATATGGCTACACCTTC. It encodes CSSPRSYGYTF.

The V and J genes are TRBV19 and TRBJ2-7, with TRBD2 matching over 9 bases. Germline trimming cut 4 bases from V and 5 bases from J; bases unmatched to any gene: 6. Germline V CDR1 and CDR2: LNHDA, SQIVND (reference sequence). The CDR3 contains 14 residues. CDR3 amino acids: CASSKGTSYDEQYF. DNA for the CDR3: TGTGCCAGTAGTAAGGGGACTAGCTACGACGAGCAGTACTTC.

The rearrangement links TRBV5-4 to TRBJ1-1; 7 nucleotides align to TRBD1. V lost 6 bases to trimming and J lost 0 bases; unmatched junction nucleotides: 2. Per the germline V gene, CDR1 is SGHNT and CDR2 is YYREEE (reference sequence). This CDR3 contains 13 residues. The CDR3 here is CASTRGVNTEAFF. The CDR3 DNA is TGTGCCAGCACCAGGGGGGTGAACACTGAAGCTTTCTTT.

The J gene is TRBJ1-2, the V gene TRBV9; perhaps TRBD1 as D (6 bases). The CDR3 length is 16 residues. Germline V gene data show CDR1 as SGDLS and CDR2 as YYNGEE. Trimming took off 4 bases at V and 3 bases at J, with 19 bases between the two ends. Here the CDR3 reads CASSNRGGREDYGYTF. The CDR3, as DNA: TGTGCCAGCAGCAATAGGGGGGGGCGGGAGGACTATGGCTACACCTTC. The full variable domain, with the rest looked up from reference TRBV9 and TRBJ1-2, is DSGVTQTPKHLITATGQRVTLRCSPRSGDLSVYWYQQSLDQGLQFLIQYYNGEERAKGNILERFSAQQFPDLHSELNLSSLELGDSALYFCASSNRGGREDYGYTFGSGTRLTVV.

Notes on this clone: Other DNA sequences within the sample encode an identical CDR3. V and J are TRBV4-2 and TRBJ1-1, with 9 nucleotides matching TRBD1. CDR3 length equals 14 residues. The trim removed 3 bases at V and 4 bases at J, leaving 3 bases unmatched. Germline V gene sequence: CDR1 LGHNA, CDR2 YNFKEQ. In nucleotides, the CDR3 is TGTGCCAGCAGCCATCCGGGACAGGGCACTGAAGCTTTCTTT. Encoded protein: CASSHPGQGTEAFF.

This clone was found a few times. The chain is built from TRBV6-5 and TRBJ2-3, with 7 bases identical to TRBD2. With 0 bases clipped from V and 3 bases from J, the junction kept 3 bases outside the gene matches. In germline, CDR1 is MNHEY, CDR2 SVGAGI. CDR3 length: 15 residues. Here the CDR3 reads CASSYSGTTTDTQYF. As DNA, the CDR3 is TGTGCCAGCAGTTACTCAGGGACTACTACAGATACGCAGTATTTT.

The CDR3 loop is CASSTTVSGGGEKLFF. For the CDR3, the DNA is TGTGCCAGCAGCACGACCGTCTCGGGGGGCGGGGAAAAACTGTTTTTT. The chain joins TRBV7-9 to TRBJ1-4; TRBD1 might be the D (6 bases). This CDR3 spans 16 amino acids. V lost 5 bases, J lost 8 bases, and 21 bases lay in between. The germline V gene encodes CDR1 SEHNR and CDR2 FQNEAQ (reference sequence).

This clone was seen more than once but under ten times. V and J are TRBV6-5 and TRBJ2-1; 8 bases map to TRBD1. Germline CDR1 and CDR2: MNHEY and SVGAGI. V gave up 7 bases and J gave up 2 bases; unmatched junction bases: 1. The CDR3 covers 13 residues. The chain's CDR3 is CASTQGAYNEQFF. CDR3 bases: TGTGCCAGCACACAGGGGGCCTACAATGAGCAGTTCTTC.

This clone turned up a few times. The chain carries TRBV5-6 and TRBJ1-3; D is unclear. There are 11 residues in the CDR3. Per the germline V gene, CDR1 is SGHDT and CDR2 is YYEEEE. V gave up 6 bases and J gave up 4 bases, with 5 bases separating them. The CDR3 protein is CASMAGNTIYF. The CDR3 nucleotides read TGTGCCAGCATGGCCGGAAACACCATATATTTT.

This chain links TRBV2 with TRBJ2-5; D unclear. The J call is in doubt because the DNA end fits TRBJ2-7 better. CDR3 length: 11 residues. Germline-derived CDR1 and CDR2 are SNHLY and FYNNEI. The CDR3: CASSGAYEQYF. CDR3 nucleotides: TGTGCCAGCAGTGGCGCCTACGAGCAGTACTTC.